Listed here are 4 T cell receptor beta chains from one sample, sequenced in a study of technical replicates of blood from four donors. Data came from immunoSEQ multiplex PCR; TCRdb stores just in-frame clones and leaves some out. Of 75,000 to 100,000 clones listed, approximately 95% were seen once; the top ten hold around 0.33%. The sequencing sample was made of T cells isolated from PBMCs. All receptors derive from a human donor in good health.

This chain connects TRBV11-3 to TRBJ2-5; 7 bases are shared with TRBD2. The V gene end was trimmed by 3 bases and the J gene end by 5 bases; junction bases not matched to a gene: 9. CDR1 is SGHNT, CDR2 YENEEA, per germline. CDR3 length equals 15 residues. The CDR3 coding sequence is TGTGCCAGCAGCTTCTCCAGCGGGACGGGGGAGACCCAGTACTTC. Its protein product is CASSFSSGTGETQYF.

This chain joins TRBV7-3 and TRBJ2-3, with D perhaps matching TRBD2 (6 bases). CDR3 size: 16 residues. Germline-derived CDR1 and CDR2 are SGHTA and FQGTGA. V gave up 2 bases and J gave up 0 bases, with 12 bases separating them. CDR3 sequence reads: CASSLAGTFSTDTQYF. The CDR3 DNA is TGTGCCAGCAGCTTAGCGGGGACCTTTAGCACAGATACGCAGTATTTT.

The rearrangement joins TRBV9 to TRBJ2-3; 9 nucleotides match TRBD2. The CDR3 runs to 15 residues. The germline CDR1 and CDR2 sequences are SGDLS and YYNGEE. V was pared by 4 bases and J by 0 bases, with 3 bases of the junction left unmatched. CDR3 sequence: CASSIGLASTDTQYF. For the CDR3, the DNA is TGTGCCAGCAGCATAGGACTAGCGAGCACAGATACGCAGTATTTT.

The chain couples TRBV5-4 to TRBJ1-6, with D perhaps matching TRBD1 (5 bases). Trimming took off 5 bases at V and 6 bases at J, with 21 bases between the two ends. CDR3 size: 17 residues. CDR1 is SGHNT, CDR2 YYREEE, per germline (reference sequence). CDR3 amino acids: CASSFAAGFWVNSPLHF. The CDR3 coding sequence is TGTGCCAGCAGTTTTGCGGCAGGGTTTTGGGTTAATTCACCCCTCCACTTT.